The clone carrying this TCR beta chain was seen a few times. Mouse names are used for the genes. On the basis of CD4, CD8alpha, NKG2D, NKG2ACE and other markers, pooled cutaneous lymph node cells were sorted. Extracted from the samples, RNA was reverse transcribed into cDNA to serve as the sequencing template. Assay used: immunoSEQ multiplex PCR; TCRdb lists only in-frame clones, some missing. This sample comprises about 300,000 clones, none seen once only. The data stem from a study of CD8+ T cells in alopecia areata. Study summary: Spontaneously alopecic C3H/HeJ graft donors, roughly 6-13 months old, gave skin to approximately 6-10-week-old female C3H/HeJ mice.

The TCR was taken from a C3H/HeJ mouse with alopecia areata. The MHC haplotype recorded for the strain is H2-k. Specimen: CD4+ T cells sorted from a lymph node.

The part of the CDR3 DNA that was read is TGTGCCTGGAGTCTAAAGGGGACCGGG. Translated: CAWSLKGTG. The whole CDR3 protein reads CAWSLKGTGQLYF. The V call is TRBV31, the J call TRBJ2-2; perhaps TRBD1 as D (5 bases). The read terminates 4 residues before the CDR3 end, so the remaining end is supplied by the germline J gene. There are 13 residues in the CDR3. Trimming removed 0 bases from V and 5 bases from J, with 7 bases in between. CDR1 is GKSSPN and CDR2 is SITVG in the germline V gene.